Below, 9 T cell receptor beta chains from the same sample are listed, as sequenced in a study of cytomegalovirus exposure and HLA in healthy donors. Use of 60 Vbeta and 13 Jbeta primers characterized the PCR. Assay used: immunoSEQ multiplex PCR; TCRdb lists only in-frame clones, some missing. The data contain approximately 70,000 clones, 70% to 80% of them singletons. The specimen was PBMCs. These receptors were obtained from a woman between 45 and 65 years old in good health and CMV-seropositive.

This chain uses TRBV11-1 with TRBJ2-7; the D is unclear. Germline V CDR1 and CDR2: SGHAT, FQDESV (reference sequence). V lost 2 bases and J 5 bases, leaving 4 bases between the germline ends. The CDR3 is 11 residues long. CDR3 DNA: TGTGCCAGCAGCTTATTTAACGAGCAGTACTTC. This codes for CASSLFNEQYF. Variable domain in full (rest from reference TRBV11-1 and TRBJ2-7): EAEVAQSPRYKITEKSQAVAFWCDPISGHATLYWYRQILGQGPELLVQFQDESVVDDSQLPKDRFSAERLKGVDSTLKIQPAELGDSAMYLCASSLFNEQYFGPGTRLTVT.

The rearrangement uses TRBV7-6 and TRBJ2-7, with 8 bases fitting TRBD2. Germline trimming cut 1 base from V and 4 bases from J; bases unmatched to any gene: 6. This CDR3 is built from 15 residues. The V gene's germline CDR1 is SGHVS and CDR2 FNYEAQ. The CDR3 reads CASSLVSSGSYEQYF. CDR3 bases: TGTGCCAGCAGCTTAGTATCCAGCGGGAGTTACGAGCAGTACTTC.

The V gene is TRBV5-6, the J gene TRBJ2-5; 7 bases are shared with TRBD1. The CDR3 sequence is 14 residues long. Germline values: CDR1 SGHDT, CDR2 YYEEEE. The V and J ends lost 4 bases and 7 bases, in that order; junction bases with no gene match: 10. The CDR3 nucleotides read TGTGCCAGCAGCCCTAATGACAGGGTGGGGACCCAGTACTTC. It translates to CASSPNDRVGTQYF.

The chain is built from TRBV6-5 and TRBJ2-1, with a tentative D call TRBD2 (5 bases). There are 11 residues in the CDR3. The germline V gene has CDR1 MNHEY and CDR2 SVGAGI. V was cut by 6 bases and J by 12 bases, with 12 bases left in between. CDR3 sequence: CASSPGRGQFF. CDR3 sequence (DNA): TGTGCCAGCAGCCCCGGCCGGGGGCAGTTCTTC.

The V and J genes are TRBV7-2 and TRBJ1-2, with D unclear. The CDR3 has 11 residues. V gave up 3 bases and J gave up 7 bases, with 6 bases separating them. The germline V gene has CDR1 SGHTA and CDR2 FQGNSA. This CDR3 is CASSFEVGYTF. In nucleotides, the CDR3 is TGTGCCAGCAGCTTCGAGGTTGGCTACACCTTC.

The chain joins TRBV29-1 to TRBJ1-1; D is unresolved. CDR3 size: 15 residues. The V end was cut by 0 bases, the J end by 5 bases, with 16 bases between. CDR1 and CDR2 from the germline V gene are SQVTM and ANQGSEA. CDR3 bases: TGCAGCGTTGAAGATCAATGGCAGGTCGGAACTGAAGCTTTCTTT. Its translation: CSVEDQWQVGTEAFF.

The chain couples TRBV11-2 to TRBJ2-7; 10 positions agree with TRBD2. The length of the CDR3 is 13 residues. CDR1 SGHAT and CDR2 FQNNGV come from the germline V gene. Germline trimming cut 4 bases from V and 9 bases from J; bases unmatched to any gene: 6. The CDR3 spells CASSSTGLAAQYF. The DNA of the CDR3 is TGTGCCAGCAGCTCGACCGGACTAGCGGCGCAGTACTTC.

This chain connects TRBV7-8 to TRBJ1-5; tentatively, D is TRBD1 (5 bases). V lost 5 bases and J lost 9, with 20 bases in between. The CDR3 extends over 15 amino acids. Per germline, CDR1 SGHVS and CDR2 FQNEAQ. The CDR3 is CASSVMDGGLLPQHF. In nucleotides, the CDR3 is TGTGCCAGCAGCGTCATGGACGGGGGTTTATTGCCCCAGCATTTT.

The gene calls are TRBV19 and TRBJ1-5; D possibly corresponds to TRBD1 (5 bases). Trimming pared 7 bases from V and 3 bases from J, leaving 13 bases between. Germline CDR1 LNHDA, CDR2 SQIVND (reference sequence). The CDR3 totals 14 residues. CDR3 sequence (DNA): TGTGCCAGTAACAGAGGAGGGGTCAATCAGCCCCAGCATTTT. It codes for CASNRGGVNQPQHF.